Sequencing of this T cell receptor (beta chain) was carried out in a study of Ad26.COV2.S vaccination and SARS-CoV-2 variants. The wider study: Administration of Ad26.COV2.S was intramuscular, either once or twice 56 days apart.

This CDR3 is 12 amino acids long. The germline CDR1 and CDR2 sequences are SGHVS and FNYEAQ. V gave up 4 bases and J gave up 5 bases, with 8 bases separating them. The treatment: around 19 received Ad26.COV2.S at low or high dose, single or two shots; 5 received placebo; per-sample allocation not given. The samples date from day 63 after the first vaccine or placebo injection. Donation was by an adult aged 18-55 years who was in Boston. Vaccine was an Ad26 vector expressing Wuhan-strain SARS-CoV-2 spike. Assay: immunoSEQ multiplex PCR; the TCRdb copy retains only in-frame clones and omits some. The sample records hundreds of thousands of clones, roughly 90% being singletons.

The rearrangement joins TRBV7-6 to TRBJ2-5; unclear D gene. The receptor's source is a person aged 18-65 years who received the Ad26.COV2.S COVID-19 vaccine or a placebo. The specimen comprised peripheral blood, sampled in a trial of Ad26.COV2.S vaccine versus placebo. CDR3 sequence: CASSSPAETQYF. CDR3 coding DNA: TGTGCCAGCAGCTCCCCTGCGGAGACCCAGTACTTC.